The 15 T cell receptor beta chains below were found in one sample sequenced in a study of blood T cell repertoires in COVID-19. Method: immunoSEQ multiplex PCR; TCRdb's copy keeps in-frame clones and lacks some. The sample lists about 140,000 clones; about four fifths were seen once. Sequenced material: peripheral blood. The receptors originated from a woman aged 55-70 years with acute or convalescent COVID-19.

This rearrangement joins TRBV29-1 to TRBJ2-1, with TRBD2 matching over 8 bases. The CDR3 has 14 residues. Per the germline V gene, CDR1 is SQVTM and CDR2 is ANQGSEA. J lost 7 bases, V lost 1 base, and 6 bases had no gene match. CDR3 amino acids: CSVEVSAGVNEQFF. The CDR3 DNA reads as TGCAGCGTTGAAGTATCAGCGGGAGTTAATGAGCAGTTCTTC.

The chain couples TRBV5-1 to TRBJ2-1; TRBD1 agrees at 8 bases. The CDR3 has 14 amino acids. With V trimmed by 0 bases and J by 5 bases, 1 base remained unmatched. Looked up from germline, CDR1 is SGHRS and CDR2 is YFSETQ. CDR3 protein: CASSLGTGNNEQFF. The CDR3, as DNA: TGCGCCAGCAGCTTGGGGACAGGGAACAATGAGCAGTTCTTC.

The gene calls are TRBV11-2 and TRBJ2-1, with D perhaps TRBD2 (5 bases). CDR1 and CDR2 (germline): SGHAT, FQNNGV. The CDR3 is made up of 13 amino acids. Trimming removed 3 bases at V and 6 bases at J, with 9 bases between. This CDR3 is CASSFSGINEQFF. The CDR3, as DNA: TGTGCCAGCAGCTTCTCCGGGATCAATGAGCAGTTCTTC.

The chain combines TRBV3-1 (or the pseudogene TRBV3-2) with TRBJ1-6, with D tentatively TRBD1 (6 bases). The CDR3 contains 14 residues. Germline values: CDR1 LGHDT, CDR2 YNNKEL (reference sequence). V shed 3 bases and J shed 5 bases, with 8 bases lying between them. The CDR3 loop reads CASSQGANNSPLHF. CDR3 DNA: TGTGCCAGCAGCCAGGGGGCTAATAATTCACCCCTCCACTTT.

V and J are TRBV3-1 (or the pseudogene TRBV3-2) and TRBJ1-1, with 8 bases fitting TRBD1. Germline assignment: CDR1 LGHDT and CDR2 YNNKEL (reference sequence). Trimming cost V 6 bases and J 7 bases; bases outside gene matches: 7. The CDR3 is made up of 13 amino acids. DNA of the CDR3: TGTGCCAGCAGGACGCAGGGGGCAATTGAAGCTTTCTTT. Encoded protein: CASRTQGAIEAFF.

The chain carries TRBV3-1 (or the pseudogene TRBV3-2) and TRBJ2-3; 7 nucleotides align to TRBD2. This CDR3 has 16 residues. Germline CDR1 is LGHDT and CDR2 is YNNKEL (reference sequence). Trimming at V came to 4 bases and at J to 0 bases, leaving 7 bases not matched to a gene. The CDR3 is CASSPNAGESTDTQYF. For the CDR3, the DNA is TGTGCCAGCAGCCCGAACGCGGGAGAGAGCACAGATACGCAGTATTTT.

The chain has TRBV6-5 and TRBJ2-3; TRBD2 matches at 11 bases. Germline-derived CDR1 and CDR2 are MNHEY and SVGAGI. The CDR3 has 15 amino acids. Unmatched junction bases numbered 4, after V lost 6 bases and J lost 2 bases. CDR3 residues: CASRRLAGPTDTQYF. CDR3 bases: TGTGCCAGCAGGCGACTAGCGGGACCCACAGATACGCAGTATTTT.

This chain connects TRBV19 to TRBJ2-7; 8 bases align to TRBD1. The CDR3 is 14 residues long. The V gene's germline CDR1 is LNHDA and CDR2 SQIVND (reference sequence). The V gene end was trimmed by 4 bases and the J gene end by 6 bases; junction bases not matched to a gene: 8. CDR3 protein: CASSNRGVITEQYF. CDR3 coding DNA: TGTGCCAGTAGTAACAGGGGGGTTATAACCGAGCAGTACTTC.

The gene calls are TRBV9 and TRBJ2-1, with TRBD2 matching 14 bases. This CDR3 is built from 22 residues. Unmatched junction bases numbered 23, after V lost 1 base and J lost 8 bases. Germline V gene sequence: CDR1 SGDLS, CDR2 YYNGEE. The DNA of the CDR3 is TGTGCCAGCAGCGTACCCGAGGAACCCGGGACTAGCGGGAGCGGGTGGGGCGATGAGCAGTTCTTC. This codes for CASSVPEEPGTSGSGWGDEQFF. Full variable domain (rest looked up from reference TRBV9 and TRBJ2-1): DSGVTQTPKHLITATGQRVTLRCSPRSGDLSVYWYQQSLDQGLQFLIQYYNGEERAKGNILERFSAQQFPDLHSELNLSSLELGDSALYFCASSVPEEPGTSGSGWGDEQFFGPGTRLTVL.

The chain recombines TRBV18 with TRBJ2-7; 7 nucleotides agree with TRBD1. Germline V CDR1 and CDR2: KGHSH, LQKENI. The ends lost 6 bases at V and 4 bases at J; junction bases unmatched: 9. This CDR3 is 14 amino acids long. The CDR3 region is CASSPDRVMYEQYF. CDR3 coding DNA: TGTGCCAGCTCCCCTGACAGGGTTATGTACGAGCAGTACTTC.

The J gene is TRBJ1-1, the V gene TRBV4-1, with 8 positions matching TRBD1. With 4 bases clipped from V and 3 bases from J, the junction kept 7 bases outside the gene matches. Per germline, CDR1 MGHRA and CDR2 YSYEKL. The CDR3 sequence is 15 residues long. The CDR3 is CASSRNQGADTEAFF. Here the CDR3 DNA reads TGCGCCAGCAGCCGAAATCAGGGGGCAGACACTGAAGCTTTCTTT.

The CDR3: CASSSVATNPYEQYF. The CDR3 DNA sequence: TGTGCCAGCAGCTCGGTAGCGACTAACCCCTACGAGCAGTACTTC. The V gene is TRBV5-6, the J gene TRBJ2-7; a possible D gene is TRBD2 (5 bases). The germline gives CDR1 SGHDT, CDR2 YYEEEE. Trimming left V 3 bases short and J 2 bases short, with 15 bases between. CDR3 length: 15 residues.

This chain connects TRBV7-2 to TRBJ2-7; D gene ambiguous. Germline loops: CDR1 SGHTA, CDR2 FQGNSA. V lost 1 base, J lost 5 bases, and 12 bases lay in between. This CDR3 comprises 14 residues. The CDR3 protein is CASSLGGERDEQYF. In DNA form, the CDR3 reads TGTGCCAGCAGCTTAGGCGGCGAGAGAGACGAGCAGTACTTC.

This rearrangement joins TRBV2 to TRBJ1-6; 9 bases map to TRBD1. V shed 7 bases and J 10 bases; nucleotides not matched to a gene: 5. The CDR3 covers 13 residues. The V gene's germline CDR1 is SNHLY and CDR2 FYNNEI. The CDR3 nucleotides are TGTGCCAGCACGGGACAGGGAGGGTCACCCCTCCACTTT. As protein: CASTGQGGSPLHF.

The chain is built from TRBV7-6 and TRBJ2-5; 8 bases are shared with TRBD1. Germline V gene sequence: CDR1 SGHVS, CDR2 FNYEAQ. The CDR3 runs to 15 residues. V was clipped by 5 bases and J by 4 bases; unmatched bases: 9. This CDR3 reads CASSEDRGTRETQYF. Here the CDR3 DNA reads TGTGCCAGCAGCGAAGACAGGGGTACGAGAGAGACCCAGTACTTC.